This T cell receptor (beta chain) originates from a study of blood T cell repertoires in COVID-19. At the level of the study: The cDNA or gDNA used as material had been derived from T cells, B-cell-depleted T cells, or PBMCs.

In the authors' methods: Amplification from reference gene primers served as the basis for estimated nucleated cell counts. Sequencing was performed with immunoSEQ multiplex PCR; in TCRdb, only in-frame clones are kept and a portion is missing. The V and J calls and clone size are taken from that table; D and trimming were inferred from the DNA. Of 72,000 or so clones in the sample, around nine tenths are singletons; the top ten hold 10% to 15%. Losses at the gene ends were 5 bases for V and 0 bases for J; bases not matched to a gene: 5. Germline CDR1 reads LNHDA; CDR2 reads SQIVND (reference sequence). The CDR3 is 16 residues long.

The TCR originated in a woman aged 55-69 years with acute or convalescent COVID-19. Source material: peripheral blood. V gene TRBV19 combines with J gene TRBJ2-2; 8 bases are shared with TRBD1. For the CDR3, the DNA is TGTGCCAGTAGTCAAAGGACAGGGCCGAACACCGGGGAGCTGTTTTTT. Protein sequence: CASSQRTGPNTGELFF. Based on the CDR3 plus reference TRBV19 and TRBJ2-2, the full variable domain is DGGITQSPKYLFRKEGQNVTLSCEQNLNHDAMYWYRQDPGQGLRLIYYSQIVNDFQKGDIAEGYSVSREKKESFPLTVTSAQKNPTAFYLCASSQRTGPNTGELFFGEGSRLTVL.